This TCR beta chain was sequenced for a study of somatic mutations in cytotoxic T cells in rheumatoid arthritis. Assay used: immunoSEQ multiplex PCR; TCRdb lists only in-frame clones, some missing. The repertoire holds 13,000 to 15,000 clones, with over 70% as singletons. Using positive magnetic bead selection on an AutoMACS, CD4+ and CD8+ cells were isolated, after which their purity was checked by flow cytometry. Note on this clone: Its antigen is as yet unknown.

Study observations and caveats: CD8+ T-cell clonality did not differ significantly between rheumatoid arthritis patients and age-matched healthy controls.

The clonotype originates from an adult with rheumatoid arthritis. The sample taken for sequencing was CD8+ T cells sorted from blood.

CDR3 DNA: TGTGCCAGCAGCGTAGGAATGGATCACTATGGCTACACCTTC. Its translation is CASSVGMDHYGYTF. This chain links TRBV9 with TRBJ1-2; no definite D call. V was pared by 0 bases and J by 3 bases, with 9 bases between. Germline CDR1 and CDR2: SGDLS and YYNGEE. The CDR3 is made up of 14 amino acids.